Listed below are T cell receptor beta chains from one sample, sequenced in a study of CD8+ T cells in alopecia areata. TCRdb's copy holds only in-frame clones and misses some; the assay was immunoSEQ multiplex PCR. Among 150,000 to 200,000 clones listed, under 80% were seen once. Sequencing was performed on CD4+ T cells sorted from blood, taken around week 50, from a patient treated with tofacitinib. The receptors were sampled from a human donor with alopecia areata. Both conserved end residues are part of each CDR3. D genes are given only for firm matches.

CDR3 length | V gene | D gene | CDR3 protein
16 | TRBV29-1 | NA | CSVAGKWSPTQSGYTF
15 | TRBV30 | NA | CAWSSNTGSGETQYF
13 | TRBV5-1 | NA | CASSPQITDTQYF
18 | TRBV9 | NA | CASSPRQGRQSTQYEQYF
14 | TRBV11-2 | NA | CASSLSGTANEQFF
16 | TRBV7-2 | TRBD1 | CASSLGWTGGQETQYF
16 | TRBV7-3 | TRBD2 | CASSPSQGGGYNEQFF
12 | TRBV7-2 | NA | CASSFFVSGYTF
14 | TRBV25-1 | NA | CASRGMTDNYGYTF
14 | TRBV9 | NA | CASSVGGDFTEAFF
14 | TRBV30 | TRBD1 | CAWSADRGQTEAFF
14 | TRBV6-1 | NA | CASSEGNDYNEQFF
13 | TRBV29-1 | NA | CSVVAENTGELFF
12 | TRBV29-1 | NA | CSVGDPPEKLFF
11 | TRBV29-1 | NA | CSVVWGNTIYF
14 | TRBV5-1 | TRBD1 | CASSFGDRAYEQYF
10 | TRBV20-1 | NA | CSAGGTEAFF
13 | TRBV29-1 | NA | CSTKDILNYGYTF
14 | TRBV29-1 | TRBD2 | CSLRTSGGEGEQFF
15 | TRBV9 | NA | CASSVAGGRGETQYF
14 | TRBV5-1 | NA | CASSSLGHTYEQYF
10 | TRBV5-8 | NA | CASSSTTIYF
15 | TRBV6-6 | TRBD1 | CASSQRDRGDTEAFF
16 | TRBV7-9 | TRBD1 | CASSSFSGTALSEAFF
16 | TRBV7-3 | NA | CASSLNAASSYNEQFF
11 | TRBV29-1 | NA | CSVERGRGYTF
14 | TRBV2 | NA | CASSEGVLNNEQFF
15 | TRBV10-3 | TRBD1 | CAISEFGQAGYGYTF
14 | TRBV4-3 | NA | CASSQDWSQETQYF
13 | TRBV5-1 | NA | CASSLEGDYGYTF
16 | TRBV19 | TRBD1 | CASNSGQGQLDQPQHF
13 | TRBV29-1 | NA | CSVVRQLNTEAFF
18 | TRBV4-2 | TRBD2 | CASSQDSGLAFLGETQYF
15 | TRBV30 | TRBD1 | CAWIYTRQGDTEAFF
13 | TRBV29-1 | NA | CSVRSDVNSPLHF
14 | TRBV13 | TRBD1 | CASSHGQGNTEAFF
16 | TRBV5-1 | TRBD1 | CASRSGQGNSYNEQFF
16 | TRBV5-1 | NA | CASSFGGAVGDSPLHF
16 | TRBV11-2 | NA | CASSARRDGGDNEQFF
15 | TRBV4-3 | NA | CASSQARGENSPLHF
13 | TRBV7-2 | NA | CASSLVRAYEQYF